This T cell receptor (beta chain) was captured by sequencing in a study of blood T cell repertoires in COVID-19. Per the authors' pipeline: Amplification of reference gene primers was used by the study to estimate nucleated cell counts. Libraries were prepared by immunoSEQ multiplex PCR; TCRdb keeps only in-frame clonotypes and omits some of them. The V and J calls and the clone size are those of that table, but D and trimming were determined from the DNA. The table shows 150,000 to 200,000 clones, with about 86% occurring only once. This CDR3 contains 12 residues. The V gene lost 4 bases and the J gene lost 3 bases, with 5 bases spanning the gap. Germline values: CDR1 ENHRY, CDR2 SYGVKD.

The TCR was taken from a man in his sixties with acute or convalescent COVID-19. This rearrangement joins TRBV10-3 to TRBJ2-3; possible D gene TRBD1, 5 bases. The sample taken for sequencing was peripheral blood. The CDR3 sequence: CAISAGTDTQYF. In DNA form, the CDR3 reads TGTGCCATCAGTGCAGGGACAGATACGCAGTATTTT.